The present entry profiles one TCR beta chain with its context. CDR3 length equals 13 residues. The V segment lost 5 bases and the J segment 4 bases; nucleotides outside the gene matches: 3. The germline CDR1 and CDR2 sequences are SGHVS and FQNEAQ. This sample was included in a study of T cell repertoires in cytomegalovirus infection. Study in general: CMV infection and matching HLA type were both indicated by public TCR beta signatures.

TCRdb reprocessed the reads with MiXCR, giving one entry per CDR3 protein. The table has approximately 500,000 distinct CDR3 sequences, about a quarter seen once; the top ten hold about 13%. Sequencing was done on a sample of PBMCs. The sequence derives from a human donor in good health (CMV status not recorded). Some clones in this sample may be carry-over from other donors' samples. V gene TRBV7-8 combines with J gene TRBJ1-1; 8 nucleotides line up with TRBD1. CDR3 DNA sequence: TGTGCCAGCAGCCGTGGACAGGGCACTGAAGCTTTCTTT. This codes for CASSRGQGTEAFF.